This TCR beta chain was sequenced during a study of Ad26.COV2.S vaccination and SARS-CoV-2 variants. Study-level information: Ad26.COV2.S was injected intramuscularly once or twice, 56 days apart.

The study, taken as a whole, reports: The breadth of spike-specific CD8+ and CD4+ T cell responses after vaccination was reportedly substantial.

V was shortened by 5 bases and J by 6 bases, with 17 bases between the two germline ends. This CDR3 region has 15 residues. Per the germline V gene, CDR1 is LGHNA and CDR2 is YSLEER. As concerns this clone: Its antigen is still unknown.

As for treatment: roughly 18 received Ad26.COV2.S at low or high dose, single or two shots; about 5 received placebo; per-sample allocation not given. Sampling took place 63 days after the first vaccine or placebo injection. Spike of the Wuhan-strain SARS-CoV-2 was expressed by an Ad26 vector, which formed the vaccine. Sequencing was performed with immunoSEQ multiplex PCR; in TCRdb, only in-frame clones are kept and a portion is missing. The data hold approximately 350,000 clones, with 80% to 90% observed a single time. The clonotype originates from a person aged 18-60 years who received the Ad26.COV2.S COVID-19 vaccine or a placebo. Source: peripheral blood, taken in a trial of Ad26.COV2.S vaccine versus placebo. This chain uses TRBV4-3 with TRBJ2-1, with D possibly TRBD2 on 5 matching bases. CDR3 residues: CASSKRVANSNEQFF. Here the CDR3 DNA reads TGCGCCAGCAGCAAGAGGGTCGCCAACAGCAATGAGCAGTTCTTC.